This T cell receptor (beta chain) derives from a study of T cell changes during pregnancy in multiple sclerosis. This clone was seen just once. Only in-frame clones appear in the TCRdb table, and some are missing; sequencing was by immunoSEQ multiplex PCR. The data show around 96,000 clones, 94% seen once. Germline V gene data show CDR1 as LNHDA and CDR2 as SQIVND (reference sequence). This CDR3 spans 14 amino acids. The junction had 8 bases not matched to a gene; V was cut back by 9 bases and J by 0 bases. The rearrangement joins TRBV19 to TRBJ2-7, with 7 bases lining up with TRBD1. Here the sequenced sample was peripheral blood, taken after pregnancy. The source of this sequence is a female donor in good health, enrolled as a control in a pregnancy study. The CDR3 coding sequence is TGTGCCAGCCGAATGACAGGGAACTCCTACGAGCAGTACTTC. Encoded protein: CASRMTGNSYEQYF.